This T cell receptor (beta chain) was captured by sequencing in a study of regulatory T cells in long-lasting Graves disease. At the level of the study: The study enrolled newly diagnosed Graves' patients on antithyroid drugs under 3 months. General study findings and limits: Persistent patients shared more public clonotypes (under 3,000) than newly diagnosed patients (roughly 960).

Time point: newly diagnosed GD, antithyroid drugs for less than 3 months. Extracted RNA from PBMCs served as the source of the TCR library. In its sample, this clonotype was seen many times. Its antigen is not known. According to the study, TCR beta libraries were built with iRepertoire HTBI primers and CDR3-region Arm-PCR. Each CDR3 protein gets one entry after TCRdb re-called the multiplex PCR reads with MiXCR. The table shows about 500,000 distinct CDR3 sequences, with around 12% occurring only once. Germline-derived CDR1 and CDR2 are ENHRY and SYGVKD. The germline V and J ends were trimmed by 6 bases and 3 bases, with 22 bases remaining between them. This CDR3 is 17 amino acids long. These sequences were also reported in another study, on T cells in Graves' hyperthyroidism and ophthalmopathy.

The TCR originated in a woman aged 25 to 39 with Graves disease. V usage is TRBV10-3 and J usage is TRBJ2-3; either TRBD1 or TRBD2 may supply D (5 bases each). Here the sequenced sample was peripheral blood mononuclear cells (PBMCs), taken at new diagnosis, from a patient treated with antithyroid drugs. CDR3 in DNA: TGTGCCATCAGAGACCCTAGCCAGGGCGGTTGGACAGATACGCAGTATTTT. Amino acids: CAIRDPSQGGWTDTQYF.